This is a list of T cell receptor beta chains from one sample in a study of T cell repertoires in aging, cancer and after chemotherapy. Using its own MiXCR run on the multiplex PCR reads, TCRdb lists one record per CDR3 protein. The sample has 8,500 to 13,000 distinct CDR3 sequences, over 25% seen once. The sample was blood. Receptors were obtained from a human donor in good health. CDR3s leave out the opening cysteine and the closing phenylalanine or tryptophan.

TRBV19	TRBJ2-1	ASSHPQDEQF
TRBV27	TRBJ2-3	ASSLSGGYTQY
TRBV6-5	TRBJ1-4	ASSYSYRGDEKLF
TRBV7-6	TRBJ2-5	ASSLEAGSFETQY
TRBV27	TRBJ1-2	ASGGLMAHGYT
TRBV15	TRBJ1-2	ATSRDRSYGYT
TRBV7-6	TRBJ2-7	ASSQGGAGPTYEQY
TRBV19	TRBJ2-3	ASSEGGTSTDTQY
TRBV6-1	TRBJ1-6	ASSESRGSLPLH
TRBV11-3	TRBJ2-7	ASSFASPSYEQY
TRBV4-2	TRBJ2-1	ASSQDPAGEEGEQF
TRBV10-3	TRBJ2-1	AISESWGQGLTYNEQF
TRBV12-3/TRBV12-4	TRBJ2-1	ASSQRQGPYNEQF
TRBV15	TRBJ2-7	ATSRVDSYEQY
TRBV28	TRBJ2-2	ASSVFARVTGELF
TRBV11-3	TRBJ2-7	ASSLAGGYAYEQY
TRBV6-5	TRBJ2-3	ASSSGGTDTQY